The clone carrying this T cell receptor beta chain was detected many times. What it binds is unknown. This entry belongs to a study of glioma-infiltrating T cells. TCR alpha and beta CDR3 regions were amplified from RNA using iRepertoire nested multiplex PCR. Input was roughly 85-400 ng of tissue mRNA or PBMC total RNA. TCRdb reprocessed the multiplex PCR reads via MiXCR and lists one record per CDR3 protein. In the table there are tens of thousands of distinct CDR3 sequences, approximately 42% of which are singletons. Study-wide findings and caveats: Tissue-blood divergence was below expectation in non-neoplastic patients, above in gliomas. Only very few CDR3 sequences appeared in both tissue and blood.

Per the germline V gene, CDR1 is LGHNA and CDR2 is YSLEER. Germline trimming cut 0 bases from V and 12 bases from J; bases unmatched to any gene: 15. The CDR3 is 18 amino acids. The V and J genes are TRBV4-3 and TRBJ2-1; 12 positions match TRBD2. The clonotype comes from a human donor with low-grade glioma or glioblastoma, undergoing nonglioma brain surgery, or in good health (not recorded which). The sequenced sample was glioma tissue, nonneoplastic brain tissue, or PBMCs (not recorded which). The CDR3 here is CASSQESKRTSGNRVQFF. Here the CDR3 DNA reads TGCGCCAGCAGCCAAGAAAGTAAAAGGACTAGCGGGAACCGGGTGCAGTTCTTC.